This T cell receptor (beta chain) came from a study of shared clonotypes between healthy human individuals. Study observations and caveats: Generation of non-shared clonotypes was less probable than generation of clonotypes shared by all four donors. Rarefaction showed sorted-subset sequencing was incomplete despite large depth.

The DNA input per sorted-subset replicate PCR was about 180 ng, corresponding to roughly 31,000 T cell genomes. Assay: immunoSEQ multiplex PCR; the TCRdb copy retains only in-frame clones and omits some. The sample has roughly 2.5 million clones, around nine tenths seen once. Recent acute infections and vaccinations were absent in the healthy HIV-negative adult donors. Comment on this clone: Antigen: not known.

Sequencing was carried out using naive CD4+ T cells sorted from blood. Described subset: CD45RA+ positively selected. The TCR was taken from a man between 18 and 29 years old in good health.

The CDR3 sequence: CASSIPGQGGNEQYF. Here the CDR3 DNA reads TGTGCCAGTAGTATACCAGGACAGGGAGGTAACGAGCAGTACTTC. This rearrangement joins TRBV19 to TRBJ2-7; 8 bases are a match to TRBD1. The V gene's germline CDR1 is LNHDA and CDR2 SQIVND (reference sequence). V lost 2 bases to trimming and J lost 5 bases; unmatched junction nucleotides: 8. This CDR3 region has 15 residues.